These T cell receptor beta chains were read from a single sample in a study of blood T cell repertoires in COVID-19. Profiling relied on immunoSEQ multiplex PCR, and the TCRdb table lists in-frame clones only, not all of them. The sample lists around 260,000 clones, 88% occurring once. Sequenced input: peripheral blood. Receptors originate from a woman in her 70s with COVID-19, enrolled during active disease. Both conserved end residues are part of each CDR3. Fields, in order: clone size, J gene, D gene, V gene, CDR3 DNA, CDR3 protein. D genes are given only for firm matches. Rows give clone size only sometimes, using once, few, many, or a class for an expanded clone.

- | TRBJ2-5 | TRBD1 | TRBV19 | TGTGCCAGTAGTATAGGGGAAGGGGGCGGCGAGACCCAGTACTTC | CASSIGEGGGETQYF
- | TRBJ1-1 | TRBD1 | TRBV7-2 | TGTGCCAGCAGCTTACCTAGGGGGCTTACGAACACTGAAGCTTTCTTT | CASSLPRGLTNTEAFF
- | TRBJ1-5 | TRBD1 | TRBV27 | TGTGCCAGCAGACAAGGGACAGTCAGTCAGCCCCAGCATTTT | CASRQGTVSQPQHF
few | TRBJ2-1 | - | TRBV5-1 | TGCGCCAGCAGCTACGGGGATGAGCAGTTCTTC | CASSYGDEQFF
- | TRBJ1-5 | - | TRBV12-5 | TGTGCTAGTGGCCCCCCCGGGGGGAGCAATCAGCCCCAGCATTTT | CASGPPGGSNQPQHF
- | TRBJ1-5 | - | TRBV6-4 | TGTGCCATGTTACCTGGCAGTCAAAATCAGCCCCAGCATTTT | CAMLPGSQNQPQHF
- | TRBJ1-5 | TRBD1 | TRBV5-1 | TGCGCCAGCAGTACAGGGGAGGATCAGCCCCAGCATTTT | CASSTGEDQPQHF
- | TRBJ2-7 | TRBD2 | TRBV6-6 | TGTGCCAGCAGGACCGGGACTAGCGGCTCATCCTACGAGCAGTACTTC | CASRTGTSGSSYEQYF
- | TRBJ2-7 | TRBD2 | TRBV5-1 | TGCGCCAGCAGCCGACTAGCGGGAGAAGGCGGTTCCTACGAGCAGTACTTC | CASSRLAGEGGSYEQYF
- | TRBJ2-4 | - | TRBV14 | TGTGCCAGCAGCCAAGATAAGGGCGGACTAGCCAAAAACATTCAGTACTTC | CASSQDKGGLAKNIQYF
- | TRBJ1-5 | - | TRBV20-1 | TGCAGTGCCTCACTCTATGGGCCCCAGCATTTT | CSASLYGPQHF